These 28 T cell receptor gamma chains originate from one sample sequenced in a study of Vδ1+ human thymocytes. Whole-study results and caveats: Thymic TRG and TRD repertoires appeared highly polyclonal.

Extracted RNA was reverse transcribed into cDNA. Multiplex PCR used pooled V-gene forward primers and a constant-region reverse primer to amplify CDR3s. TCRdb redid clone calling on the multiplex PCR reads using CATT. The table includes about 36,000 gamma-chain clones, just over 20% detected once. The antigens of these receptors remain unknown. The source material was Vdelta1+ gamma-delta thymocytes from the thymus. The subset here: FACS-sorted CD3+ TCRalphabeta- TCRVdelta1+ TCRVdelta2- thymocytes. The receptors originated from a girl less than two years old who had congenital heart surgery.

The chain uses TRGV4 and TRGJ1 or TRGJ2. V shed 5 bases, J shed 7 bases, and the junction held 8 bases outside the gene matches. Looked up from germline, CDR1 is EGSTGY and CDR2 is YDSYTSSV. This CDR3 has 12 residues. This chain's CDR3 is CATWALRYKKLF. CDR3 sequence (DNA): TGTGCCACCTGGGCATTGAGGTATAAGAAACTCTTT.

With respect to this clone: Other DNA sequences in this specimen translate into the identical CDR3. This chain uses TRGV2 with TRGJP2. CDR1 is EGSNGY, CDR2 YDSYNSKV, per germline. V trimming: 0 bases; J trimming: 6 bases; junction bases outside the gene matches: 7. This CDR3 is 15 amino acids long. DNA for the CDR3: TGTGCCACCTGGGACGGGCCGCTGGGTGATTGGATCAAGACGTTT. This sequence encodes CATWDGPLGDWIKTF.

The chain recombines TRGV4 with TRGJ1 or TRGJ2. This CDR3 is built from 14 residues. In germline, CDR1 is EGSTGY, CDR2 YDSYTSSV. After removal of 0 bases from V and 7 bases from J, the junction contained 9 bases not matched to a gene. CDR3 in DNA: TGTGCCACCTGGGATGGGCAAGGAAGGTATAAGAAACTCTTT. Translating gives CATWDGQGRYKKLF.

The chain carries TRGV3 and TRGJ1 or TRGJ2. Trimming cost V 0 bases and J 3 bases; bases outside gene matches: 5. Per germline, CDR1 VTNTFY and CDR2 YDVSTARD (reference sequence). The CDR3 sequence is 14 residues long. CDR3 in DNA: TGTGCCACCTGGGACAGGGACTTTTATTATAAGAAACTCTTT. This codes for CATWDRDFYYKKLF.

The rearrangement joins TRGV4 to TRGJP2. The CDR3 sequence is 17 residues long. V was clipped by 1 base and J by 2 bases; unmatched bases: 10. The germline V gene encodes CDR1 EGSTGY and CDR2 YDSYTSSV. CDR3 loop: CATWDGLGLSSDWIKTF. The CDR3 DNA sequence: TGTGCCACCTGGGATGGATTGGGTTTGAGTAGTGATTGGATCAAGACGTTT.

This chain joins TRGV3 and TRGJ1 or TRGJ2. The CDR3 spans 14 residues. CDR1 and CDR2 (germline): VTNTFY, YDVSTARD (reference sequence). V lost 6 bases, J lost 0 bases, and 8 bases stayed unmatched. The CDR3 coding sequence is TGTGCCACCTGGATACTGTCGAATTATTATAAGAAACTCTTT. Protein sequence: CATWILSNYYKKLF.

A remark on this clone: This clone may be a read error of a much larger clone one base away. V usage is TRGV4 and J usage is TRGJ1 or TRGJ2. V lost 4 bases, J lost 3 bases, and 6 bases stayed unmatched. The CDR3 consists of 13 residues. Germline CDR1 EGSTGY, CDR2 YDSYTSSV. The CDR3 protein is CATWERGYYKKLF. CDR3 nucleotide sequence: TGTGCCACCTGGGAGAGGGGTTATTATAAGAAACTCTTT.

In this sample, this clone is medium-sized (0.01 to 0.1%). Other DNA sequences in the sample encode the same CDR3. The V and J genes are TRGV3 and TRGJ1 or TRGJ2. V was pared by 0 bases and J by 2 bases, with 4 bases of the junction left unmatched. The CDR3 is 14 amino acids. Germline values: CDR1 VTNTFY, CDR2 YDVSTARD (reference sequence). The DNA of the CDR3 is TGTGCCACCTGGGACAGGCCCCATTATTATAAGAAACTCTTT. This translates into CATWDRPHYYKKLF.

There are a few counts of this clone. A much larger clone sits a single nucleotide away, making a read error possible. The V gene is TRGV3, the J gene TRGJ1 or TRGJ2. Unmatched junction bases numbered 3, after V lost 2 bases and J lost 2 bases. The CDR3 consists of 13 residues. CDR1 is VTNTFY and CDR2 is YDVSTARD in the germline V gene (reference sequence). The DNA of the CDR3 is TGTGCCACCTGGGACAACCATTATTATAAGAAACTCTTT. It translates to CATWDNHYYKKLF.

This clone was seen more than once but under ten times. The V gene is TRGV2, the J gene TRGJ1 or TRGJ2. Germline V gene data show CDR1 as EGSNGY and CDR2 as YDSYNSKV. The CDR3 covers 14 residues. The J segment lost 8 bases and the V segment lost 4 bases, leaving 14 bases of the junction unmatched. As DNA, the CDR3 is TGTGCCACCTGGGATGTTACCCCCGAAGATAAGAAACTCTTT. Translation gives CATWDVTPEDKKLF.

J is TRGJP2 and V is TRGV2. V gave up 3 bases and J gave up 0 bases; unmatched junction bases: 10. Germline V gives CDR1 EGSNGY, CDR2 YDSYNSKV. This CDR3 comprises 17 residues. The chain's CDR3 is CATWDRIEYSSDWIKTF. The CDR3 DNA reads TGTGCCACCTGGGACCGGATAGAATATAGTAGTGATTGGATCAAGACGTTT.

The rearrangement links TRGV9 to TRGJ1 or TRGJ2. Germline values: CDR1 GITISATS, CDR2 ISYDGTV (reference sequence). The CDR3 has 14 residues. The ends lost 1 base at V and 5 bases at J; junction bases unmatched: 8. CDR3: CALWEVQVDYKKLF. The DNA of the CDR3 is TGTGCCTTGTGGGAGGTCCAGGTCGATTATAAGAAACTCTTT.

This clone turned up a few times. This clone may be a read error of a much larger clone one base away. The chain recombines TRGV4 with TRGJ1 or TRGJ2. Germline V gene data show CDR1 as EGSTGY and CDR2 as YDSYTSSV. The CDR3 sequence is 10 residues long. V was clipped by 5 bases and J by 6 bases; unmatched bases: 1. CDR3 bases: TGTGCCACCTGGGCTTATAAGAAACTCTTT. It codes for CATWAYKKLF.

This clone was found a few times. V and J are TRGV9 and TRGJ1 or TRGJ2. The CDR3 has 14 amino acids. V was pared by 2 bases and J by 10 bases, with 14 bases of the junction left unmatched. Germline CDR1 GITISATS, CDR2 ISYDGTV (reference sequence). This CDR3 is CALWEASDPTKKLF. In nucleotides, the CDR3 is TGTGCCTTGTGGGAGGCATCTGACCCGACCAAGAAACTCTTT.

A word on this clone: This may be a read error: a much more frequent sequence differs by one nucleotide. The same CDR3 is also encoded by other DNA sequences in this sample. The V gene is TRGV2, the J gene TRGJP2. This CDR3 region has 14 residues. With 0 bases clipped from V and 6 bases from J, the junction kept 4 bases outside the gene matches. The germline V gene has CDR1 EGSNGY and CDR2 YDSYNSKV. In nucleotides, the CDR3 is TGTGCCACCTGGGACGGGCCTCGTGATTGGATCAAGACGTTT. It translates to CATWDGPRDWIKTF.

By frequency in the sample, this clone is medium-sized. The chain has TRGV8 and TRGJ1 or TRGJ2. Germline V gene data show CDR1 as VENAVY and CDR2 as YDSYNSRV. This CDR3 contains 12 residues. Trimming cost V 4 bases and J 2 bases; bases outside gene matches: 2. The CDR3 DNA is TGTGCCACCTGGGACCATTATTATAAGAAACTCTTT. It is translated as CATWDHYYKKLF.

This clone was detected only a few times. The V gene is TRGV8, the J gene TRGJ1 or TRGJ2. Germline-derived CDR1 and CDR2 are VENAVY and YDSYNSRV. CDR3 length: 12 amino acids. V trimming: 4 bases; J trimming: 7 bases; junction bases outside the gene matches: 7. The CDR3 is CATWERKYKKLF. DNA for the CDR3: TGTGCCACCTGGGAAAGGAAGTATAAGAAACTCTTT.

The rearrangement uses TRGV3 and TRGJ1 or TRGJ2. The V segment lost 0 bases and the J segment 5 bases; nucleotides outside the gene matches: 10. Germline lookup yields CDR1 VTNTFY and CDR2 YDVSTARD (reference sequence). The CDR3 runs 15 residues. CDR3 protein: CATWDRPGPDYKKLF. In DNA form, the CDR3 reads TGTGCCACCTGGGACAGGCCTGGCCCTGATTATAAGAAACTCTTT.

V and J are TRGV3 and TRGJP1. CDR1 VTNTFY and CDR2 YDVSTARD come from the germline V gene (reference sequence). This CDR3 has 13 residues. Unmatched junction bases numbered 5, after V lost 1 base and J lost 9 bases. In DNA form, the CDR3 reads TGTGCCACCTGGGACAGAGCAAGTTGGTTCAAGATATTT. It translates to CATWDRASWFKIF.

This clone was detected a few times. Other DNA sequences in this specimen translate into the identical CDR3. The V gene is TRGV8, the J gene TRGJ1 or TRGJ2. CDR1 VENAVY and CDR2 YDSYNSRV come from the germline V gene. The junction had 3 bases not matched to a gene; V was cut back by 0 bases and J by 10 bases. The CDR3 has 11 amino acids. CDR3 sequence (DNA): TGTGCCACCTGGGATAGGAGGAAGAAACTCTTT. Its protein product is CATWDRRKKLF.

The table lists this clone with a few counts. The chain has TRGV3 and TRGJ1 or TRGJ2. Trimming cost V 5 bases and J 0 bases; bases outside gene matches: 4. The CDR3 consists of 13 residues. The germline gives CDR1 VTNTFY, CDR2 YDVSTARD (reference sequence). For the CDR3, the DNA is TGTGCCACCTGGGGCCAGAATTATTATAAGAAACTCTTT. This codes for CATWGQNYYKKLF.

This chain uses TRGV8 with TRGJ1 or TRGJ2. This CDR3 is built from 11 residues. V shed 2 bases and J 11 bases; nucleotides not matched to a gene: 6. The germline V gene has CDR1 VENAVY and CDR2 YDSYNSRV. The CDR3 loop reads CATWDNGEKLF. CDR3 coding DNA: TGTGCCACCTGGGATAACGGCGAGAAACTCTTT.

This clone was observed a few times. The rearrangement uses TRGV4 and TRGJ1 or TRGJ2. CDR3 length: 16 amino acids. Per germline, CDR1 EGSTGY and CDR2 YDSYTSSV. V shed 0 bases and J 6 bases; nucleotides not matched to a gene: 14. Here the CDR3 reads CATWDGPRRLGYKKLF. The DNA of the CDR3 is TGTGCCACCTGGGATGGGCCGCGACGTCTGGGTTATAAGAAACTCTTT.

About this clone: A much larger clone is a single base away; this may be a read error. This same CDR3 is encoded by further DNA sequences in the sample. The chain employs TRGV3 and TRGJ1 or TRGJ2. The CDR3 totals 13 residues. Germline V gene lookup returns CDR1 VTNTFY and CDR2 YDVSTARD (reference sequence). The CDR3 sequence: CATWDRRYYKKLF. The DNA for the CDR3 is TGTGCCACCTGGGACAGGCGATATTATAAGAAACTCTTC.

Concerning this clone: Other DNA sequences in the sample encode the same CDR3. V usage is TRGV9 and J usage is TRGJ1 or TRGJ2. The trim removed 4 bases at V and 6 bases at J, leaving 9 bases unmatched. This CDR3 has 13 amino acids. CDR1 GITISATS and CDR2 ISYDGTV come from the germline V gene (reference sequence). The CDR3 sequence is CALWDPRGYKKLF. CDR3 nucleotides: TGTGCCTTGTGGGACCCACGGGGTTATAAGAAACTCTTT.

This chain uses TRGV3 with TRGJ1 or TRGJ2. Germline-derived CDR1 and CDR2 are VTNTFY and YDVSTARD (reference sequence). After removal of 1 base from V and 7 bases from J, the junction contained 13 bases not matched to a gene. The CDR3 has 15 amino acids. The CDR3 protein is CATWDRLIGSYKKLF. CDR3 DNA: TGTGCCACCTGGGACAGACTAATCGGAAGCTATAAGAAACTCTTT.

This chain connects TRGV2 to TRGJ1 or TRGJ2. Germline trimming cut 0 bases from V and 7 bases from J; bases unmatched to any gene: 9. CDR1 is EGSNGY, CDR2 YDSYNSKV, per germline. CDR3 length: 14 amino acids. CDR3 residues: CATWDGLDGYKKLF. CDR3 DNA: TGTGCCACCTGGGACGGGCTAGATGGGTATAAGAAACTCTTT.

This clone was counted only a few times. The chain carries TRGV2 and TRGJP2. V was pared by 4 bases and J by 2 bases, with 7 bases of the junction left unmatched. This CDR3 contains 15 residues. Germline CDR1 and CDR2: EGSNGY and YDSYNSKV. The CDR3 spells CATWECLSSDWIKTF. The CDR3 DNA sequence: TGTGCCACCTGGGAATGTCTGAGTAGTGATTGGATCAAGACGTTT.